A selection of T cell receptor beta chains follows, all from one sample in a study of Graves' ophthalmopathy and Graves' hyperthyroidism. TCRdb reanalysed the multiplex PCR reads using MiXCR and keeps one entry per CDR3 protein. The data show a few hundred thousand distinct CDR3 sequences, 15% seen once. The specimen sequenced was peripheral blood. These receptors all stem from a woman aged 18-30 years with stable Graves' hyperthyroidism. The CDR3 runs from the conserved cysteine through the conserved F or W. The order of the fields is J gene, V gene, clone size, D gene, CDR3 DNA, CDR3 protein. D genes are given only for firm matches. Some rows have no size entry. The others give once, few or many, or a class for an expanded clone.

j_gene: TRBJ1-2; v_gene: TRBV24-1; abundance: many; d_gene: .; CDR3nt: TGTGCCACCGCGGCCAGGGCGCATGGAGGCTACACCTTC; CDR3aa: CATAARAHGGYTF
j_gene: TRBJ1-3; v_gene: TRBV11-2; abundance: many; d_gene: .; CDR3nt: TGTGCCAGCAGCTTAGATTCCGGGTTCAGTGGAAACACCATATATTTT; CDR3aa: CASSLDSGFSGNTIYF
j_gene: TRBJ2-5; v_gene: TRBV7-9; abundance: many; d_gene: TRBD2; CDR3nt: TGTGCCAGCAGCCTGACTAGCGGGGTGGAGACCCAGTACTTC; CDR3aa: CASSLTSGVETQYF
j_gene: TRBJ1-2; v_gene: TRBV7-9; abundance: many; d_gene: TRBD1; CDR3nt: TGTGCCAGCAGGGACGGACAGGGCCGGGGCTACACCTTC; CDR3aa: CASRDGQGRGYTF
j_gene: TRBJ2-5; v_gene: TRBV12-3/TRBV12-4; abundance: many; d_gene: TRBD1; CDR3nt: TGTGCCAGCAGGACAGGGGGTGAAGAGACCCAGTACTTC; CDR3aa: CASRTGGEETQYF
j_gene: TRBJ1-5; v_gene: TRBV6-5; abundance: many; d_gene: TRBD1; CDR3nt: TGTGCCAGCAGTTCTCTTACCGGGACAGGGGGGAATCAGCCCCAGCATTTT; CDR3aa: CASSSLTGTGGNQPQHF
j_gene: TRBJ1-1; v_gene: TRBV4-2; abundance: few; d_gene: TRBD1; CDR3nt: TGTGCCAGCAGCCAAGAGCAACAGGGGCACACTGAAGCTTTCTTT; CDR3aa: CASSQEQQGHTEAFF
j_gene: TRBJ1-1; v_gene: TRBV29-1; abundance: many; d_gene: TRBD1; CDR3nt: TGCAGCGTTGGACAGGGGTTAGCTTTCTTT; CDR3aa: CSVGQGLAFF
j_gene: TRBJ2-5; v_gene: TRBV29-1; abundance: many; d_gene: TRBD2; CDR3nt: TGCAGCGTCTTGACTAGCGGGGGGGAAGAGACCCAGTACTTC; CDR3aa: CSVLTSGGEETQYF
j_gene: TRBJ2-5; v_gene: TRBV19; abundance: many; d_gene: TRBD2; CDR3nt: TGTGCCACTACCGGGGGGACCAATCAAGAGACCCAGTACTTC; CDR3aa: CATTGGTNQETQYF
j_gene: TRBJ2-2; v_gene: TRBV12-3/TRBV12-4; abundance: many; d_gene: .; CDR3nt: TGTGCCAGCAGTTTTGTCGAGGCCGGGGAGCTGTTTTTT; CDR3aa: CASSFVEAGELFF
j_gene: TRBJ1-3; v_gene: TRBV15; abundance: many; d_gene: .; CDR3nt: TGTGCCACCAGCAGAGAGTCGGGAACTGGAAACACCATATATTTT; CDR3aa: CATSRESGTGNTIYF
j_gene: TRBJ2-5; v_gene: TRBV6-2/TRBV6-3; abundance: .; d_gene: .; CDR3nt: TGTGCCAGCAGTACCCCCTTCGGAACCCAGGACACCCAGTCCTTC; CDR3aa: CASSTPFGTQDTQSF
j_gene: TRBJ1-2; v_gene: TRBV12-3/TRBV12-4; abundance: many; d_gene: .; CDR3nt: TGTGCCAGTCGGGTAGCAGGGGAGGGTGGCTACACCTTC; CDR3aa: CASRVAGEGGYTF
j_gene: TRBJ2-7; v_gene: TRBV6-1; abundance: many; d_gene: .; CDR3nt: TGTGCCAGCAGGTCCGGGCCACAAACCTACGAGCAGTACTTC; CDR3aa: CASRSGPQTYEQYF
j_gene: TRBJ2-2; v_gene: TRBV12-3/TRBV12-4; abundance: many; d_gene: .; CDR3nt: TGTGCCAGCAGTTTATATAGGGAGCTGTTTTTT; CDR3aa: CASSLYRELFF
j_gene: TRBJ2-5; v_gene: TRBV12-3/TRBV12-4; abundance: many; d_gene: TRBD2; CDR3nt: TGTGCCAGCAGTCGGTTAGCGGGGGATCAAGAGACCCAGTACTTC; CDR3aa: CASSRLAGDQETQYF
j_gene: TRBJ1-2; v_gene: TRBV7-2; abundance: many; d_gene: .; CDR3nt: TGTGCCAGCAGCTTACGGGGAGCGGCGGGCTACACCTTC; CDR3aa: CASSLRGAAGYTF
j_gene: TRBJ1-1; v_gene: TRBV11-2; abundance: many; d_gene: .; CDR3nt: TGTGCCAGCAGCTTAGCTGGGGGGGCTGAAGCTTTCTTT; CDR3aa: CASSLAGGAEAFF
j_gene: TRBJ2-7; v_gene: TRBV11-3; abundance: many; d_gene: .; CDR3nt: TGTGCCAGCAGCGCGTCAAGGCCGTTTAGCTACGAGCAGCACTTC; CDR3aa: CASSASRPFSYEQHF
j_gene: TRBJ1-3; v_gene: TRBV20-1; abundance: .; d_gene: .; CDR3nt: .; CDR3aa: CSAAWGSGNTVYF
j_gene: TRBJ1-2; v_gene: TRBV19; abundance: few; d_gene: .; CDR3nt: TGTGCCAGTAGTAGGACGGACACTTCATATGGCTACACCTTC; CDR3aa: CASSRTDTSYGYTF
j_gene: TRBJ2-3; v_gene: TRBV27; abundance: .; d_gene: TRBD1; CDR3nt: TGTGCCAGCAGGCACCGGGACAGGGTTACAGATACGCAGTATTTT; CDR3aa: CASRHRDRVTDTQYF
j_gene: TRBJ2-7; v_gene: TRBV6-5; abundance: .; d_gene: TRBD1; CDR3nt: TGTGCCAGCAGCACTCGACAGGGGGTCCCCTACGAGCAGTACTTC; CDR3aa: CASSTRQGVPYEQYF
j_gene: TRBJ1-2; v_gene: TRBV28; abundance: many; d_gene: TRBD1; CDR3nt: TGTGCCAGCAGCCGGCCTTTCGACAGGGAGTATGGCTACACCTTC; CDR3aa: CASSRPFDREYGYTF
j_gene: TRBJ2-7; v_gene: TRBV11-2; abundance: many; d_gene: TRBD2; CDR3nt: TGTGCCAGCAGCTTCACCGGGAGCGGGGGTACCTACGAGCAGTACTTC; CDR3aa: CASSFTGSGGTYEQYF
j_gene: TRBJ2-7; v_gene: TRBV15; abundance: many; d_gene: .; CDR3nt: TGTGCCACCAGCAGAGAGTGGGGGACCTACGAGCAGTACTTC; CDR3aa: CATSREWGTYEQYF
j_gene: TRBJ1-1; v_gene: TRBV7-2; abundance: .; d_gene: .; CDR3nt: TGTGCCAGCAGCTACGGATGGAACACTGAAGCTTTCTTT; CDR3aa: CASSYGWNTEAFF